This passage covers 26 T cell receptor beta chains from one sample sequenced in a study of CD8+CD57+ T cells in acquired aplastic anemia (dated by TCRdb to 2017 to 2018). Sequencing instrument: Illumina HiSeq 2000. Genomic DNA served as template for TCR beta VDJ combination and CDR3 sequence profiling. Starting from the raw public reads, TCRdb applied fastp trimming at Q25, assembled clones with MiXCR and retained in-frame beta chains. Rows with a matching CDR3 protein are joined into one entry that keeps the most common DNA and genes. The sample data list approximately 190,000 distinct CDR3 sequences, and around half of these were observed just once. Jointly, the top ten make up about 9.5% of the sample. The patients picked for sequencing were ones in whom flow cytometry had shown an expansion of CD8+CD57+ cells. Sample: sorted CD4+, CD8+, or CD8+CD57+ T cells (not recorded which) from PBMCs. The source of these receptors is a human donor with aplastic anemia.

In this sample, this clonotype turned up many times. This chain links TRBV6-1 with TRBJ2-1, with 10 bases matching TRBD1. The length of the CDR3 is 15 residues. The ends lost 7 bases at V and 6 bases at J; junction bases unmatched: 9. Germline lookup yields CDR1 MNHNS and CDR2 SASEGT. CDR3 sequence reads: CASTTGQGIVNEQFF. The CDR3 DNA is TGTGCCAGCACCACGGGACAGGGGATCGTCAATGAGCAGTTCTTC.

This clonotype occurred a few times. V gene TRBV5-1 combines with J gene TRBJ2-1, with D possibly matching TRBD1 (5 bases). Germline CDR1 reads SGHRS; CDR2 reads YFSETQ. The CDR3 runs 14 residues. Trimming left V 1 base short and J 4 bases short, with 9 bases between. Here the CDR3 reads CASSLWGAYNEQFF. CDR3 nucleotide sequence: TGCGCCAGCAGCTTGTGGGGCGCGTACAATGAGCAGTTCTTC. The full variable domain, its missing parts supplied by reference TRBV5-1 and TRBJ2-1, is KAGVTQTPRYLIKTRGQQVTLSCSPISGHRSVSWYQQTPGQGLQFLFEYFSETQRNKGNFPGRFSGRQFSNSRSEMNVSTLELGDSALYLCASSLWGAYNEQFFGPGTRLTVL.

The V gene is TRBV19, the J gene TRBJ2-3; 7 bases line up with TRBD2. Unmatched junction bases numbered 5, after V lost 5 bases and J lost 0 bases. This CDR3 has 15 residues. Germline V gene data show CDR1 as LNHDA and CDR2 as SQIVND (reference sequence). CDR3 in amino acids: CASSLSGVSTDTQYF. CDR3 sequence (DNA): TGTGCCAGTAGTCTAAGCGGGGTCAGCACAGATACGCAGTATTTT.

This clonotype has at least ten counts. This rearrangement joins TRBV12-3 or TRBV12-4 to TRBJ1-4; D not certain. CDR3 length: 11 residues. V was cut by 6 bases and J by 14 bases, with 13 bases left in between. The CDR3 DNA follows: TGTGCCAGCAGGCTAGAGGGAAGTCTGTTTTTT. Translating gives CASRLEGSLFF.

The chain is built from TRBV15 and TRBJ2-1, with TRBD2 matching 14 bases. The CDR3 sequence is 17 residues long. Germline V lookup: CDR1 LNHNV, CDR2 YYDKDF (reference sequence). V was pared by 3 bases and J by 1 base, with 2 bases of the junction left unmatched. CDR3 nucleotide sequence: TGTGCCACCAGCAGCAGGACTAGCGGGGGGTCCTACAATGAGCAGTTCTTC. It specifies CATSSRTSGGSYNEQFF.

This chain connects TRBV7-4 to TRBJ2-1, with 9 bases lining up with TRBD2. Germline CDR1 reads SGHVT; CDR2 reads SQSDAQ. Trimming took 5 bases from V and 3 from J; bases not matched to a gene: 8. There are 16 residues in the CDR3. The CDR3 region has the DNA TGTGCCAGCAGCGAGTTGGCGGGGGGGATCTACAATGAGCAGTTCTTC. This encodes CASSELAGGIYNEQFF.

This clonotype was counted only a few times. The chain has TRBV19 and TRBJ1-2; 9 bases are a match to TRBD1. V lost 5 bases, J lost 7 bases, and 5 bases stayed unmatched. The CDR3 covers 13 residues. CDR1 is LNHDA, CDR2 SQIVND, per germline (reference sequence). The CDR3 DNA sequence: TGTGCCAGTAGTGGGACAGGGCTGGGTGGCTACACCTTC. Amino acid sequence: CASSGTGLGGYTF.

Here the CDR3 reads CASSLGLRRGYTF. The CDR3 region has the DNA TGTGCCAGCAGCTTAGGACTAAGACGCGGCTACACCTTC. The chain employs TRBV7-9 and TRBJ1-2; D not resolved. This CDR3 is built from 13 residues. The V end lost 1 base, the J end lost 8 bases, and 11 bases lay between the germline ends. Germline CDR1 and CDR2: SEHNR and FQNEAQ (reference sequence).

In its sample, this clonotype was seen a few times. The chain recombines TRBV4-1 with TRBJ1-5; D may be TRBD1 (5 bases). V lost 0 bases and J lost 3, with 9 bases in between. The CDR3 runs to 15 residues. CDR1 and CDR2 (germline): MGHRA, YSYEKL. As DNA, the CDR3 is TGCGCCAGCAGCCAAGACGGGGCCTCCAATCAGCCCCAGCATTTT. Translation gives CASSQDGASNQPQHF.

The V call is TRBV11-1, the J call TRBJ2-2; D uncertain. Trimming took off 5 bases at V and 1 base at J, with 17 bases between the two ends. The CDR3 is 17 amino acids. Per the germline V gene, CDR1 is SGHAT and CDR2 is FQDESV (reference sequence). CDR3 protein: CASSPALAAKNTGELFF. For the CDR3, the DNA is TGTGCCAGCAGCCCTGCCTTGGCAGCCAAGAACACCGGGGAGCTGTTTTTT.

The chain links TRBV29-1 to TRBJ2-2, with a tentative D call TRBD2 (6 bases). The CDR3 extends over 14 amino acids. Germline CDR1 SQVTM, CDR2 ANQGSEA. V was pared by 6 bases and J by 2 bases, with 13 bases between. The CDR3 reads CSVAAGLNTGELFF. The CDR3 DNA sequence: TGCAGCGTGGCGGCGGGACTCAACACCGGGGAGCTGTTTTTT.

This clonotype was found many times. The chain couples TRBV29-1 to TRBJ1-2; tentatively, D is TRBD1 (6 bases). The CDR3 is made up of 13 amino acids. Germline assignment: CDR1 SQVTM and CDR2 ANQGSEA. Trimming took 6 bases from V and 0 from J, leaving 11 bases between them. The CDR3, as DNA: TGCAGCGTGACACAGGGAACTAACTATGGCTACACCTTC. Its translation: CSVTQGTNYGYTF.

This clonotype came up a few times. CDR3 bases: TGCAGCGTTAAACGACAGGGCCGGATCGAGCAGTACTTC. It specifies CSVKRQGRIEQYF. V is TRBV29-1 and J is TRBJ2-7, with 7 bases matching TRBD1. In germline, CDR1 is SQVTM, CDR2 ANQGSEA. There are 13 residues in the CDR3. V dropped 5 bases and J dropped 6; count of bases not matched to a gene: 10.

Details on this clonotype: This may come from a read error, since a much larger clone is one base off. This sequence joins TRBV6-5 and TRBJ2-7; D remains ambiguous. Trimming cost V 3 bases and J 2 bases, with 11 bases left between them. The CDR3 sequence is 14 residues long. Germline loops: CDR1 MNHEY, CDR2 SVGAGI. CDR3 sequence reads: CASSYLGLPYEQYF. In DNA form, the CDR3 reads TGTGCCAGCAGTTATCTCGGGTTACCCTACGAGCAGTACTTC.

For this clonotype: A much larger clone differs from this one at a single base, so this may be a read error. The chain couples TRBV10-3 to TRBJ1-2, with D perhaps TRBD1 (5 bases). This CDR3 spans 12 amino acids. Germline V gives CDR1 ENHRY, CDR2 SYGVKD. This chain's CDR3 is CAISPTKSSGAF. In DNA form, the CDR3 reads TGTGCCATCAGTCCCACTAAAAGCTCGGGGGCCTTC.

The chain has TRBV19 and TRBJ1-2, with D unresolved. The CDR3 contains 14 residues. Germline loops: CDR1 LNHDA, CDR2 SQIVND (reference sequence). The germline V and J ends were trimmed by 5 bases and 7 bases, with 17 bases remaining between them. The CDR3 reads CASSVVWQESGYTF. Here the CDR3 DNA reads TGTGCCAGTAGTGTCGTTTGGCAGGAAAGTGGCTACACCTTC.

Relative to its sample, this clonotype is medium-sized. The rearrangement uses TRBV2 and TRBJ1-5, with D unclear. The germline gives CDR1 SNHLY, CDR2 FYNNEI. Trimming left V 1 base short and J 5 bases short, with 9 bases between. The CDR3 runs 14 residues. CDR3 nucleotide sequence: TGTGCCAGCAGTGAAGGACAAACCTATCAGCCCCAGCATTTT. Translated, it gives CASSEGQTYQPQHF.

This rearrangement joins TRBV29-1 to TRBJ2-7; 10 nucleotides match TRBD1. Trimming at V came to 4 bases and at J to 2 bases, leaving 5 bases not matched to a gene. Germline V gene lookup returns CDR1 SQVTM and CDR2 ANQGSEA. The CDR3 is 14 amino acids. Written as DNA, the CDR3 is TGCAGCGTTGCCGGGACAGGGGAAGCCTACGAGCAGTACTTC. It is translated as CSVAGTGEAYEQYF.

The sample holds many counts of this clonotype. This chain joins TRBV19 and TRBJ1-3; D gene unclear. The CDR3 contains 18 residues. Germline-derived CDR1 and CDR2 are LNHDA and SQIVND (reference sequence). Trimming stripped 3 bases from V and 2 bases from J, with 20 bases between. The DNA for the CDR3 is TGTGCCAGTAGTATCCCCTCCCGAGCGGGTCGGACTGGAAACACCATATATTTT. Residues: CASSIPSRAGRTGNTIYF. Full variable domain (missing parts from reference TRBV19 and TRBJ1-3): DGGITQSPKYLFRKEGQNVTLSCEQNLNHDAMYWYRQDPGQGLRLIYYSQIVNDFQKGDIAEGYSVSREKKESFPLTVTSAQKNPTAFYLCASSIPSRAGRTGNTIYFGEGSWLTVV.

This sequence joins TRBV15 and TRBJ1-4, with a weak D call TRBD1 (6 bases). Germline loops: CDR1 LNHNV, CDR2 YYDKDF (reference sequence). The V gene lost 5 bases and the J gene lost 5 bases, with 21 bases spanning the gap. The CDR3 sequence is 17 residues long. The CDR3 reads CATSRGPLEGGNEKLFF. CDR3 DNA sequence: TGTGCCACCAGCCGTGGACCGTTGGAGGGGGGGAATGAAAAACTGTTTTTT.

Regarding this clonotype: This CDR3 fails to terminate in the conserved phenylalanine or tryptophan, so it likely reflects a read error. V and J are TRBV19 and TRBJ1-2; no definite D call. Germline CDR1 LNHDA, CDR2 SQIVND (reference sequence). Trimming stripped 5 bases from V and 4 bases from J, with 11 bases between. This CDR3 contains 13 residues. In DNA form, the CDR3 reads TGTGCCAGTAGTTGGGGATTTAGCTATGGCTACACCCTC. It is translated as CASSWGFSYGYTL.

The rearrangement links TRBV7-8 to TRBJ1-2; D ambiguous. The CDR3 length is 13 residues. Trimming cost V 3 bases and J 2 bases, with 7 bases left between them. Looked up from germline, CDR1 is SGHVS and CDR2 is FQNEAQ. The CDR3 bases are TGTGCCAGCAGCTTCTCGGAGAACTATGGCTACACCTTC. This translates into CASSFSENYGYTF.

The chain combines TRBV5-4 with TRBJ2-3; 8 bases are shared with TRBD1. Germline lookup yields CDR1 SGHNT and CDR2 YYREEE (reference sequence). This CDR3 has 17 amino acids. The ends lost 0 bases at V and 0 bases at J; junction bases unmatched: 6. The CDR3 here is CASSLAWTGPSTDTQYF. The CDR3 DNA reads as TGTGCCAGCAGCTTGGCCTGGACAGGGCCTAGCACAGATACGCAGTATTTT.

Note on this clonotype: It is likely a read error, because the conserved phenylalanine at the end of the CDR3 is missing. The DNA is omitted, as the CDR3 cannot be located on it reliably, and the CDR3 follows TCRdb's listing. The chain joins TRBV2 to TRBJ1-1; TRBD1 is taken as the D call from the table, unchecked against the DNA. CDR1 is SNHLY, CDR2 FYNNEI, per germline. Termini included, the CDR3 measures 9 amino acids. CDR3 protein: CASSVGTGV.

This clonotype has only a few counts. V usage is TRBV29-1 and J usage is TRBJ1-6, with D uncertain. Trimming removed 5 bases from V and 7 bases from J, with 12 bases in between. CDR3 size: 13 residues. CDR1 and CDR2 (germline): SQVTM, ANQGSEA. The CDR3 nucleotides read TGCAGCGTTCGATGGGGATCCAATTCACCCCTCCACTTT. It translates to CSVRWGSNSPLHF.

This clonotype was found once. The chain joins TRBV20-1 to TRBJ2-5; 8 bases fit TRBD2. The CDR3 has 16 amino acids. CDR1 DFQATT and CDR2 SNEGSKA come from the germline V gene (reference sequence). V lost 1 base and J lost 2; bases outside the gene matches: 9. The CDR3 DNA follows: TGCAGTGCTAGAGTTGGGTTAGCGGGGCCGCAAGAGACCCAGTACTTC. Its translation: CSARVGLAGPQETQYF.